Listed below are T cell receptor beta chains from one sample, sequenced in a study of technical replicates of blood from a few donors. The table came from immunoSEQ multiplex PCR; TCRdb's copy has only in-frame clones and leaves some out. The sample has tens of thousands of clones, about 91% seen once. What was sequenced was T cells isolated from PBMCs. The receptors were gathered from a human donor in good health. CDR3s leave out the opening cysteine and the closing phenylalanine or tryptophan. Clone size appears in some rows only: once, few, many, or a class for an expanded clone.

abundance,v_gene,CDR3aa
NA,TRBV19,ASSLRGPGGELF
NA,TRBV4-1,ASSRTWSAGDTYEQY
NA,TRBV7-9,ASSYGGGSYSPLH
NA,TRBV5-1,ASSLELGGPFRDEQY
once,TRBV9,ASSQPGPLSGNTIY
once,TRBV6-5,ASSPGISMNTEAF
NA,TRBV7-9,ASSRRSKDGYT
NA,TRBV4-1,ASSQASQAGDTEAF
NA,TRBV10-3,AISTGVETYEQY
NA,TRBV28,ASSFYAKGGPNEQF
NA,TRBV2,ASSEAVIAKNIQY
once,TRBV5-4,ASSLQASYGYT
NA,TRBV28,ASSPQGIDDYGYT
NA,TRBV7-9,ASSSTRRIDRKVYNEQF
NA,TRBV4-2,ASSLEDRGKNSPLH
NA,TRBV30,AWSQQGQGPLETQY
NA,TRBV7-8,ASSARWTSGNVPSSYEQY
NA,TRBV13,ASSLYTGIPPYEQY
few,TRBV4-2,ASSQDPRLAGFSSTDTQY
NA,TRBV19,ASSMWTTDIGNIQY
NA,TRBV9,ASTSGTGAYEQY
NA,TRBV28,ASRDSLSGEQY
NA,TRBV7-9,ATSASSNYGYT
NA,TRBV6-5,ASRLGQGTSEAF